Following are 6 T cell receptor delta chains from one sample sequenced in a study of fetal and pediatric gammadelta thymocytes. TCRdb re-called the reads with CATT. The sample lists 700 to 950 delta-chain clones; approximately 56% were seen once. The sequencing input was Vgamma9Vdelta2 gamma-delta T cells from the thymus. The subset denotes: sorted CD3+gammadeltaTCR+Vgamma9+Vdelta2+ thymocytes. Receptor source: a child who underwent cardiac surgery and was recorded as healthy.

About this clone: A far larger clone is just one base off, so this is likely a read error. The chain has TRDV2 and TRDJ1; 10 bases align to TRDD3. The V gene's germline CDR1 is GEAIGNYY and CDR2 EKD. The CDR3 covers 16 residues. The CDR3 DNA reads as TGTGCCTGTGGCACCGGGGGGATACGCGGGGCCGATAAACTCATCTTT. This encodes CACGTGGIRGADKLIF.

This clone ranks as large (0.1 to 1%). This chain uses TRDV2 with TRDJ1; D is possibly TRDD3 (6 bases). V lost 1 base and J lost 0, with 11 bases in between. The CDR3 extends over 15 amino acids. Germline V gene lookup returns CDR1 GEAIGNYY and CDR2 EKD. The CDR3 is CACDTAGADTDKLIF. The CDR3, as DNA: TGTGCCTGTGACACGGCTGGGGCCGACACCGATAAACTCATCTTT.

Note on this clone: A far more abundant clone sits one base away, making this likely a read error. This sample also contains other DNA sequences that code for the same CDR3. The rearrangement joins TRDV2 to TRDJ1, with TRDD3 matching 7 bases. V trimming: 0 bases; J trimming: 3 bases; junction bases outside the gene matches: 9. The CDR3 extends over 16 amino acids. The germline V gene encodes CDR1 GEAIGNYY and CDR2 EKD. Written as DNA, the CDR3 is TGTGCCTGTGACACCTTGGGGGAAAGTGTATCCGATAAACTCATCTTT. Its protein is CACDTLGESVSDKLIF.

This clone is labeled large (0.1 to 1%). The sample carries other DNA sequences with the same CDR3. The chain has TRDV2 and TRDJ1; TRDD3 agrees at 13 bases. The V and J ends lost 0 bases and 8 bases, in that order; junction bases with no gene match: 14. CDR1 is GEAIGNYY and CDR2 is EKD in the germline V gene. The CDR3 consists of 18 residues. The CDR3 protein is CACDTVGSILGDTEKLIF. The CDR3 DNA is TGTGCCTGTGACACCGTCGGATCAATACTGGGGGATACGGAGAAACTCATCTTT.

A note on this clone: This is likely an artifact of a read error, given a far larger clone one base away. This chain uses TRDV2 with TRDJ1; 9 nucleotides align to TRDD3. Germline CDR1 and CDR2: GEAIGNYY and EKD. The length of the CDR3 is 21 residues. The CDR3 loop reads CACASRGAYWGTTPYTNKLIF. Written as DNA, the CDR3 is TGTGCCTGTGCCTCCCGGGGGGCGTACTGGGGGACAACACCGTACACCAATAAACTCATCTTT.

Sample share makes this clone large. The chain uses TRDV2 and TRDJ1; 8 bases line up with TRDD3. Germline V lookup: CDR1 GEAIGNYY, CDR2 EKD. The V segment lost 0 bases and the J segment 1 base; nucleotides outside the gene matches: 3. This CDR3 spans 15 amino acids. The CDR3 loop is CACDTLGGSTDKLIF. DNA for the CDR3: TGTGCCTGTGACACCCTTGGGGGATCCACCGATAAACTCATCTTT.